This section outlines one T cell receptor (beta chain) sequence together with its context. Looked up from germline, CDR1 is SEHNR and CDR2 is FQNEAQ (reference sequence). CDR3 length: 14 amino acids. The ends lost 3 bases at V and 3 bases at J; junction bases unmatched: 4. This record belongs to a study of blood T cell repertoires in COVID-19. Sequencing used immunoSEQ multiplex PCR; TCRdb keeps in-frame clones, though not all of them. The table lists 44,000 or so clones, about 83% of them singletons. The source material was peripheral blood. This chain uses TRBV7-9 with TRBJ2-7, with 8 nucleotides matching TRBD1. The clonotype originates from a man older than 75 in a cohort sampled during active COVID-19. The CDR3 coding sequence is TGTGCCAGCAGCTTTGGACAGGGTCGCTACGAGCAGTACTTC. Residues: CASSFGQGRYEQYF.